A selection of T cell receptor beta chains follows, all from one sample in a study of monozygotic twins with inflammatory bowel disease. After re-calling the 5' RACE reads, TCRdb lists one entry per CDR3 protein, DNA absent. This table lists over 100,000 distinct CDR3 sequences. Sequenced material: blood. The receptors derive from a human donor with ulcerative colitis or Crohn's disease, or a healthy co-twin of an affected twin (not recorded which). CDR3s include the opening cysteine and the closing phenylalanine or tryptophan.

v_call	j_call	cdr3_aa
TRBV15	TRBJ2-3	CATSRVSGGTQYF
TRBV29-1	TRBJ1-4	CSVDAGPNEKLFF
TRBV7-8	TRBJ2-7	CASRPRPLSSYEQYF
TRBV3-1	TRBJ2-3	CASLGPTDTQYF
TRBV18	TRBJ1-2	CASSQTGVDGYTF
TRBV6-2/TRBV6-3	TRBJ1-1	CASSYSIVEGRPGRAFF
TRBV7-9	TRBJ1-5	CASSIEGLGSNQPQHF
TRBV28	TRBJ1-1	CASSQGGRINTEAFF
TRBV7-8	TRBJ2-2	CASSLYTQNTGELFF
TRBV9	TRBJ1-3	CASSVEVWTGGSGNTIYF